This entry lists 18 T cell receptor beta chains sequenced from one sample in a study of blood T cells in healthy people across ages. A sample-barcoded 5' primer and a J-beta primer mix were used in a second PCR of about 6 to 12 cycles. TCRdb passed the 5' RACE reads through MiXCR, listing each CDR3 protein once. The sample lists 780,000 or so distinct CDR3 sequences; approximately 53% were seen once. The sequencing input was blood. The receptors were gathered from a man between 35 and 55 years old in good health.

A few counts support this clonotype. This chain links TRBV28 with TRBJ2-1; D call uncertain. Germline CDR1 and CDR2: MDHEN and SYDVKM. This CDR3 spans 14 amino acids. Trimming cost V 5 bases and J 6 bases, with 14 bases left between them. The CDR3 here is CASSHDTVVNEQFF. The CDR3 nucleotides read TGTGCCAGCAGTCATGACACAGTAGTCAATGAGCAGTTCTTC.

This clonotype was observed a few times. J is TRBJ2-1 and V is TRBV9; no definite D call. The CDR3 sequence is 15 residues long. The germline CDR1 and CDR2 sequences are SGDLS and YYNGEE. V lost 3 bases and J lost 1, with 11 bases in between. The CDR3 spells CASSAGGSSYNEQFF. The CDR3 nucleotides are TGTGCCAGCAGCGCAGGTGGTTCATCCTACAATGAGCAGTTCTTC.

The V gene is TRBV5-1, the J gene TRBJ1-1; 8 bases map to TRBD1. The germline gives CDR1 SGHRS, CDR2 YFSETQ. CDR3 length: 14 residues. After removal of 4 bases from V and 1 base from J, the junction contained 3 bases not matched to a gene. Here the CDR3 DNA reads TGCGCCAGCAGCGAGGACAGGGAGAACACTGAAGCTTTCTTT. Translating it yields CASSEDRENTEAFF. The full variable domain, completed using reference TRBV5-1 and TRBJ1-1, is KAGVTQTPRYLIKTRGQQVTLSCSPISGHRSVSWYQQTPGQGLQFLFEYFSETQRNKGNFPGRFSGRQFSNSRSEMNVSTLELGDSALYLCASSEDRENTEAFFGQGTRLTVV.

The CDR3 loop is CASFSGSGANVLTF. CDR3 nucleotide sequence: TGTGCCAGCTTCTCGGGCTCTGGGGCCAACGTCCTGACTTTC. V is TRBV27 and J is TRBJ2-6; D ambiguous. The germline gives CDR1 MNHEY, CDR2 SMNVEV (reference sequence). CDR3 size: 14 residues. Trimming took off 8 bases at V and 0 bases at J, with 8 bases between the two ends.

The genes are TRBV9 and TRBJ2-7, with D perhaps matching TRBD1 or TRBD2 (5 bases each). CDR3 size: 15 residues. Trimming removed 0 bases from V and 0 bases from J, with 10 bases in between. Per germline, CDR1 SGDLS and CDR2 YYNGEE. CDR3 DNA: TGTGCCAGCAGCGTAGGAGGGGAATTCTCCTACGAGCAGTACTTC. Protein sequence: CASSVGGEFSYEQYF.

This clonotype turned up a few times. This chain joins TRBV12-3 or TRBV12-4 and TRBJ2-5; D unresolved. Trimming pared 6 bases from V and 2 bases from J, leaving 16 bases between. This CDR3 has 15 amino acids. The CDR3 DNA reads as TGTGCCAGCAGGGCGGAACAGAGACAACAAGAGACCCAGTACTTC. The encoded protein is CASRAEQRQQETQYF.

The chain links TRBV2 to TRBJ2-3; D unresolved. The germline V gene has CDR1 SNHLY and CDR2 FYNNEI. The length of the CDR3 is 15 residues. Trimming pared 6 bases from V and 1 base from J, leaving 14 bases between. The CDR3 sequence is CASRGGLERTDTQYF. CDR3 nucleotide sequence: TGTGCCAGCAGGGGCGGCCTTGAGCGCACAGATACGCAGTATTTT.

This CDR3 reads CASSYSTGMQTQYF. CDR3 sequence (DNA): TGTGCCAGCAGTTACTCGACCGGGATGCAGACCCAGTACTTC. The chain recombines TRBV6-6 with TRBJ2-7; tentative D call: TRBD2 (5 bases). The assigned J gene may be wrong: the sequence end matches TRBJ2-5 better. The CDR3 contains 14 residues. CDR1 is MNHNY and CDR2 is SVGAGI in the germline V gene (reference sequence).

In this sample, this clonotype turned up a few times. CDR3 sequence reads: CASSRTRFPYEQYF. CDR3 nucleotides: TGTGCCAGCAGTCGGACTCGTTTTCCCTACGAGCAGTACTTC. The rearrangement uses TRBV6-2 or TRBV6-3 and TRBJ2-7; weak D call: TRBD2 (5 bases). CDR3 length: 14 amino acids. V lost 5 bases and J 2 bases, leaving 13 bases between the germline ends. Germline CDR1 and CDR2: MNHEY and SVGEGT.

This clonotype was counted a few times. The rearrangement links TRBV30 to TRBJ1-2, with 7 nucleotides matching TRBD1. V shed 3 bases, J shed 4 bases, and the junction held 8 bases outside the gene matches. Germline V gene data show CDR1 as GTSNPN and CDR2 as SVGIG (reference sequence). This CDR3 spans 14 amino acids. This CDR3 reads CAWRTQGSGYGYTF. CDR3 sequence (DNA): TGTGCCTGGAGAACACAGGGGAGCGGCTATGGCTACACCTTC.

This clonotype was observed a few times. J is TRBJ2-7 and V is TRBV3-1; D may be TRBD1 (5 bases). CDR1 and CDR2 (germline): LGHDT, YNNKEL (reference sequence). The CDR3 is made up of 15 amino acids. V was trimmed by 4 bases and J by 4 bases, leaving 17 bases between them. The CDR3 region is CASSRSQGNGYEQYF. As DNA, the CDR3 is TGTGCCAGCAGCCGTAGTCAGGGAAATGGGTACGAGCAGTACTTC.

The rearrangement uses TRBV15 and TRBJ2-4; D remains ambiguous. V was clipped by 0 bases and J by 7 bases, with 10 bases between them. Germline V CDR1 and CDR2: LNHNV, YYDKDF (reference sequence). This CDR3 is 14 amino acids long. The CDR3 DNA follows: TGTGCCACCAGCAGAGAGCAGGTGGATAACATTCAGTACTTC. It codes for CATSREQVDNIQYF. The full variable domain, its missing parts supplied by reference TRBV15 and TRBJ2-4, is DAMVIQNPRYQVTQFGKPVTLSCSQTLNHNVMYWYQQKSSQAPKLLFHYYDKDFNNEADTPDNFQSRRPNTSFCFLDIRSPGLGDTAMYLCATSREQVDNIQYFGAGTRLSVL.

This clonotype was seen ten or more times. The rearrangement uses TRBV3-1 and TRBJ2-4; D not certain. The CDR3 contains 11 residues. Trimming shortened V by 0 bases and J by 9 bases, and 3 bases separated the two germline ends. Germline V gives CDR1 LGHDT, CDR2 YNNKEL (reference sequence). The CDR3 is CASSQDFIQYF. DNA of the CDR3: TGTGCCAGCAGCCAAGACTTCATTCAGTACTTC.

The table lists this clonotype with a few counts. CDR3 nucleotide sequence: TGTGCCAGCACTCTGGGGGCGAACACTGAAGCTTTCTTT. Translated, it gives CASTLGANTEAFF. The gene calls are TRBV11-2 and TRBJ1-1, with a possible D match to TRBD1 (6 bases). The CDR3 contains 13 residues. Trimming left V 7 bases short and J 1 base short, with 10 bases between. Looked up from germline, CDR1 is SGHAT and CDR2 is FQNNGV.

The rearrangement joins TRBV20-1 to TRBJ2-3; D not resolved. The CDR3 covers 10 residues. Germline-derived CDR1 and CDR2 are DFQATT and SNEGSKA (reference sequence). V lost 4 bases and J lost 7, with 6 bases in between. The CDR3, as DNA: TGCAGTGCTACGTCAAATACGCAGTATTTT. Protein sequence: CSATSNTQYF.

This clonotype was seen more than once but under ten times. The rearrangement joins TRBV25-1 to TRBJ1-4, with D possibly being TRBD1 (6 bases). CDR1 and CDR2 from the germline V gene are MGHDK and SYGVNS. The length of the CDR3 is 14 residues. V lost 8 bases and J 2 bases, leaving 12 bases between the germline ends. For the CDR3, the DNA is TGTGCCAGCCGAGAAACAGGGACTAATGAAAAACTGTTTTTT. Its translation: CASRETGTNEKLFF.

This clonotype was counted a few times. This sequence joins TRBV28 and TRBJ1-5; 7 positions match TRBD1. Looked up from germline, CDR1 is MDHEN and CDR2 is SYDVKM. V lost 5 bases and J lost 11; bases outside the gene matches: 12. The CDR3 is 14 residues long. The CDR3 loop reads CASSRQGRSMAQHF. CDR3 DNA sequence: TGTGCCAGCAGTAGACAGGGCCGCTCAATGGCCCAGCATTTT.

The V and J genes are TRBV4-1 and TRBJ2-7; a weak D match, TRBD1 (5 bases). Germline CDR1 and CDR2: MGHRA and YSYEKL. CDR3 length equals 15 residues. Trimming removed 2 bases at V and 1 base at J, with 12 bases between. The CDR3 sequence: CASSQIGAGSYEQYF. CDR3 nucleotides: TGCGCCAGCAGCCAAATTGGGGCAGGATCCTACGAGCAGTACTTC.